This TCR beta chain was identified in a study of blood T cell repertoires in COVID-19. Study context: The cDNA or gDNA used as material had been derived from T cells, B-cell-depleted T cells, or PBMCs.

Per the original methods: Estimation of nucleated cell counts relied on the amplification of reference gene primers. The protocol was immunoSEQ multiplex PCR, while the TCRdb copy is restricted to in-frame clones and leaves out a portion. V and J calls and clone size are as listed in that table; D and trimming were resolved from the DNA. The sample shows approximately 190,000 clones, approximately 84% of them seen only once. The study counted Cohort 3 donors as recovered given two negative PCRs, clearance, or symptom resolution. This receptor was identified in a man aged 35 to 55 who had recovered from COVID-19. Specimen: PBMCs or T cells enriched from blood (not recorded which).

The CDR3 loop is CASSHEASSLLPSSYEQYF. The CDR3 coding sequence is TGCGCCAGCAGCCATGAAGCTTCAAGCCTCCTCCCGAGCTCCTACGAGCAGTACTTC. This chain uses TRBV4-1 with TRBJ2-7; no clear D. The length of the CDR3 is 19 residues. V lost 3 bases, J lost 0 bases, and 24 bases lay in between. CDR1 is MGHRA and CDR2 is YSYEKL in the germline V gene.